Listed here are 25 T cell receptor beta chains from one sample, sequenced in a study of human T cells and chemical hapten exposure. TCRdb redid the calling of the RACE reads with MiXCR, one entry per CDR3 protein. The data contain 95,000 to 150,000 distinct CDR3 sequences, 11% of them singletons. Time point reported: patch test 3, about 24 weeks after DPC sensitization. Treatment denoted: therapeutic diphenylcyclopropenone sensitization with weekly scalp DPC. Sample: whole blood, taken in connection with sensitization to the hapten diphenylcyclopropenone (DPC). These receptors originate from a woman aged 45-65 years with alopecia areata. Some clones in this sample may be carry-over from other donors' samples.

V gene TRBV2 combines with J gene TRBJ1-5; 9 bases agree with TRBD1. Germline lookup yields CDR1 SNHLY and CDR2 FYNNEI. Trimming cost V 4 bases and J 11 bases; bases outside gene matches: 0. The CDR3 has 11 amino acids. The CDR3 is CASSGDRAQHF. The CDR3 nucleotides read TGTGCCAGCAGTGGGGACAGGGCCCAGCATTTT.

In this sample, this clonotype turned up many times. CDR3 protein: CASSPDGVRTYEQYF. CDR3 bases: TGTGCCAGCAGCCCCGATGGGGTACGGACCTACGAGCAGTACTTC. V usage is TRBV3-1 and J usage is TRBJ2-7; D gene unclear. Per germline, CDR1 LGHDT and CDR2 YNNKEL (reference sequence). The CDR3 sequence is 15 residues long. The V gene lost 4 bases and the J gene lost 2 bases, with 15 bases spanning the gap.

This clonotype was detected only a few times. The chain has TRBV24-1 and TRBJ2-1, with a possible D match to TRBD1 (5 bases). Trimming removed 5 bases at V and 0 bases at J, with 16 bases between. CDR3 length: 17 amino acids. The germline V gene has CDR1 KGHDR and CDR2 SFDVKD. CDR3 nucleotide sequence: TGTGCCACCAGTGCTTCTTCAGGGCTGCGCTCCTACAATGAGCAGTTCTTC. Translated, it gives CATSASSGLRSYNEQFF.

The rearrangement links TRBV6-6 to TRBJ1-5, with a weak D call TRBD1 (6 bases). Trimming shortened V by 5 bases and J by 0 bases, and 17 bases separated the two germline ends. CDR1 and CDR2 from the germline V gene are MNHNY and SVGAGI (reference sequence). The CDR3 covers 17 residues. The CDR3 nucleotides read TGTGCCAGCAGTCGGTTGCCACAGGGACTTAGCAATCAGCCCCAGCATTTT. Protein: CASSRLPQGLSNQPQHF.

This clonotype was counted only a few times. The chain combines TRBV5-4 with TRBJ1-1; the D is unclear. Germline CDR1 and CDR2: SGHNT and YYREEE (reference sequence). The CDR3 contains 12 residues. The V end lost 1 base, the J end lost 8 bases, and 9 bases lay between the germline ends. The CDR3 DNA is TGTGCCAGCAGCTTGAGACCGGAGGAAGCTTTCTTT. Its protein product is CASSLRPEEAFF.

The chain carries TRBV6-2 or TRBV6-3 and TRBJ1-1; weak D call: TRBD1 (6 bases). This CDR3 comprises 17 residues. V was cut by 4 bases and J by 0 bases, with 18 bases left in between. Per germline, CDR1 MNHEY and CDR2 SVGEGT. CDR3 in amino acids: CASSFRTGRLMNTEAFF. Written as DNA, the CDR3 is TGTGCCAGCAGTTTCCGCACAGGGAGATTAATGAACACTGAAGCTTTCTTT.

This clonotype appeared many times. The chain links TRBV5-1 to TRBJ2-2, with 8 bases identical to TRBD2. The CDR3 consists of 13 residues. Losses at the gene ends were 6 bases for V and 5 bases for J; bases not matched to a gene: 3. Germline lookup yields CDR1 SGHRS and CDR2 YFSETQ. The CDR3 nucleotides are TGCGCCAGCACCCCTAGCGGGACCGGGGAGCTGTTTTTT. Translated: CASTPSGTGELFF.

This clonotype showed up just a few times. CDR3 protein: CASSPTGKSTDTQYF. CDR3 in DNA: TGCGCCAGCAGCCCGACAGGGAAATCCACAGATACGCAGTATTTT. The chain uses TRBV5-1 and TRBJ2-3, with 7 nucleotides matching TRBD1. The CDR3 contains 15 residues. CDR1 is SGHRS and CDR2 is YFSETQ in the germline V gene. After removal of 4 bases from V and 2 bases from J, the junction contained 7 bases not matched to a gene.

The V call is TRBV29-1, the J call TRBJ2-1; 9 nucleotides line up with TRBD1. This CDR3 is 13 amino acids long. Germline V gene lookup returns CDR1 SQVTM and CDR2 ANQGSEA. With V trimmed by 3 bases and J by 15 bases, 12 bases remained unmatched. The CDR3 bases are TGCAGCGTTGATAGCCCTGGGACAGGGCCTGGGTTCTTC. This sequence encodes CSVDSPGTGPGFF.

This clonotype appeared a few times. This chain links TRBV14 with TRBJ2-1; 10 bases map to TRBD2. Germline lookup yields CDR1 SGHDN and CDR2 FVKESK. V lost 3 bases, J lost 14 bases, and 7 bases stayed unmatched. This CDR3 is 13 amino acids long. The CDR3 reads CASSQTSAGGEFF. The DNA of the CDR3 is TGTGCCAGCAGCCAGACGTCAGCGGGAGGGGAGTTCTTC.

This clonotype has at least ten counts. V and J are TRBV14 and TRBJ1-1; D is unclear. CDR3 size: 13 residues. V lost 5 bases and J 7 bases, leaving 14 bases between the germline ends. Germline values: CDR1 SGHDN, CDR2 FVKESK. CDR3 loop: CASSARPSFEAFF. Written as DNA, the CDR3 is TGTGCCAGCAGCGCTAGGCCTTCCTTTGAAGCTTTCTTT.

There are a few counts of this clonotype. The genes are TRBV30 and TRBJ1-5, with 7 bases matching TRBD1. V lost 2 bases to trimming and J lost 6 bases; unmatched junction nucleotides: 7. The V gene's germline CDR1 is GTSNPN and CDR2 SVGIG (reference sequence). The CDR3 has 14 residues. CDR3 in amino acids: CAWSRGQGVQPQHF. The CDR3 DNA reads TGTGCCTGGAGTCGAGGTCAGGGGGTTCAGCCCCAGCATTTT.

Only a few counts were recorded for this clonotype. The J gene is TRBJ2-5, the V gene TRBV7-2, with D hard to call. In germline, CDR1 is SGHTA, CDR2 FQGNSA. Trimming took off 5 bases at V and 1 base at J, with 11 bases between the two ends. The CDR3 loop spans 14 amino acids. The CDR3 sequence: CASSPRMTQETQYF. CDR3 nucleotides: TGTGCCAGCAGCCCGCGGATGACCCAAGAGACCCAGTACTTC.

This clonotype has at least ten counts. The V gene is TRBV6-5, the J gene TRBJ2-3; D uncertain. Germline V gene data show CDR1 as MNHEY and CDR2 as SVGAGI. CDR3 size: 13 residues. Trimming took 0 bases from V and 4 from J, leaving 5 bases between them. CDR3 protein: CASSYSRSDTQYF. The CDR3 DNA reads as TGTGCCAGCAGTTACTCCAGGTCAGATACGCAGTATTTT.

Ten or more counts support this clonotype. This chain links TRBV5-1 with TRBJ2-7; 8 bases fit TRBD1. Germline assignment: CDR1 SGHRS and CDR2 YFSETQ. Germline trimming cut 4 bases from V and 7 bases from J; bases unmatched to any gene: 7. The CDR3 totals 13 residues. This chain's CDR3 is CASSLGQGWEQYF. CDR3 sequence (DNA): TGCGCCAGCAGCCTCGGACAGGGTTGGGAGCAGTACTTC.

In this sample, this clonotype turned up a few times. The V and J genes are TRBV2 and TRBJ1-6; a weak D match, TRBD1 (5 bases). Trimming stripped 7 bases from V and 0 bases from J, with 19 bases between. Germline assignment: CDR1 SNHLY and CDR2 FYNNEI. The CDR3 extends over 18 amino acids. The CDR3 spells CASKGRRFGGSYNSPLHF. The CDR3 nucleotides read TGTGCCAGCAAGGGAAGGAGATTTGGGGGCTCCTATAATTCACCCCTCCACTTT.

This clonotype appeared a few times. The chain couples TRBV21-1 to TRBJ1-1. TRBV21-1 is a documented pseudogene. This CDR3 spans 12 amino acids. The CDR3 nucleotides read TGTGCCAGCAGCAAGTACGGGACTGAAGCTTTCTTT. This translates into CASSKYGTEAFF.

In its sample, this clonotype was seen a few times. V and J are TRBV29-1 and TRBJ2-3; 10 nucleotides align to TRBD2. The length of the CDR3 is 15 residues. The V segment lost 5 bases and the J segment 1 base; nucleotides outside the gene matches: 6. Germline V lookup: CDR1 SQVTM, CDR2 ANQGSEA. Here the CDR3 DNA reads TGCAGCGTTCCACTAGCGGGGTCGGGCACAGATACGCAGTATTTT. Protein product: CSVPLAGSGTDTQYF.

There are many counts of this clonotype. This rearrangement joins TRBV4-1 to TRBJ2-7; 11 bases align to TRBD2. Germline loops: CDR1 MGHRA, CDR2 YSYEKL. The CDR3 has 17 residues. The J segment lost 6 bases and the V segment lost 0 bases, leaving 10 bases of the junction unmatched. CDR3 sequence (DNA): TGCGCCAGCAGCCAAGATAAAAAGGTAGCGGGGGGGCCCGAGCAGTACTTC. As protein: CASSQDKKVAGGPEQYF.

This clonotype was detected many times. V gene TRBV7-2 combines with J gene TRBJ2-7; D remains ambiguous. V lost 5 bases and J lost 3, with 8 bases in between. CDR3 length equals 12 residues. CDR1 is SGHTA, CDR2 FQGNSA, per germline. This CDR3 reads CASSPPDYEQYF. CDR3 sequence (DNA): TGTGCCAGCAGCCCACCCGACTACGAGCAGTACTTC.

The chain combines TRBV11-3 with TRBJ2-1; 8 bases match TRBD2. Germline V CDR1 and CDR2: SGHNT, YENEEA. V shed 1 base, J shed 6 bases, and the junction held 5 bases outside the gene matches. The CDR3 has 15 residues. CDR3: CASSLGSGGFNEQFF. The CDR3 DNA sequence: TGTGCCAGCAGCTTAGGGAGCGGGGGCTTCAATGAGCAGTTCTTC.

This sequence joins TRBV4-3 and TRBJ2-1; D might be TRBD1 (8 bases). The CDR3 runs to 15 residues. Germline V gives CDR1 LGHNA, CDR2 YSLEER. V dropped 4 bases and J dropped 8 bases, with 18 bases sitting between them. As DNA, the CDR3 is TGCGCCAGCAGCCTAAACAGGGGGGGCGGTGATGAGCAGTTCTTC. Protein product: CASSLNRGGGDEQFF.

This clonotype was seen many times. The chain carries TRBV20-1 and TRBJ2-1; 7 nucleotides line up with TRBD1. The ends lost 1 base at V and 2 bases at J; junction bases unmatched: 11. The CDR3 contains 17 residues. Germline V lookup: CDR1 DFQATT, CDR2 SNEGSKA (reference sequence). The CDR3 nucleotides read TGCAGTGCTAGAGGCGAATCTACCGGGACAGCCTACAATGAGCAGTTCTTC. Protein: CSARGESTGTAYNEQFF.

This clonotype was recorded many times. The chain has TRBV7-2 and TRBJ2-3; weak D call: TRBD1 (5 bases). Germline CDR1 is SGHTA and CDR2 is FQGNSA. The V gene lost 5 bases and the J gene lost 3 bases, with 12 bases spanning the gap. The CDR3 length is 14 residues. The CDR3 loop reads CASSRTSNTDTQYF. As DNA, the CDR3 is TGTGCCAGCAGCAGGACATCAAATACAGATACGCAGTATTTT.

This clonotype was detected a few times. The genes are TRBV27 and TRBJ2-1, with TRBD1 identical over 9 bases. This CDR3 region has 15 residues. The germline V gene encodes CDR1 MNHEY and CDR2 SMNVEV (reference sequence). J was trimmed by 3 bases and V by 6 bases; bases with no gene match: 6. The CDR3 is CASSPGTGFYNEQFF. The CDR3 region has the DNA TGTGCCAGCAGCCCCGGGACAGGGTTCTACAATGAGCAGTTCTTC.